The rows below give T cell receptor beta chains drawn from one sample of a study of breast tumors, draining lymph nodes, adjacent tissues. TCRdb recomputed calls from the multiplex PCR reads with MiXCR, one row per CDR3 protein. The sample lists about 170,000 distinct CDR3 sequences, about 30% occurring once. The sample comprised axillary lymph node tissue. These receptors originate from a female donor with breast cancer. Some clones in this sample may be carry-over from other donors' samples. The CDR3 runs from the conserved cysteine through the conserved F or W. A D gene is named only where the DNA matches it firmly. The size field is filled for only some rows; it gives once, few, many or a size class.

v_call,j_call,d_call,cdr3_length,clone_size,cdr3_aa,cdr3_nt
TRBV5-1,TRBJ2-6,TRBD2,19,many,CASSLLLAGLGSGANVLTF,TGCGCCAGCAGCCTCCTACTAGCGGGCCTAGGTTCTGGGGCCAACGTCCTGACTTTC
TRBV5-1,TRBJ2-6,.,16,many,CASSPYALSGANVLTF,TGCGCCAGCAGCCCGTACGCTCTTTCCGGGGCCAACGTCCTGACTTTC
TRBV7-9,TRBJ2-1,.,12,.,CASSPSRGEQFF,TGTGCCAGCAGTCCCAGCAGGGGTGAGCAGTTCTTC
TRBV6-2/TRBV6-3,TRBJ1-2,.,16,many,CATYQWGRRESNGYTF,TGTGCCACCTATCAATGGGGACGTCGAGAATCCAATGGCTACACCTTC
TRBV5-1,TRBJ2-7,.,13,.,CASSLVGLGDQYF,TGCGCCAGCAGCTTGGTGGGACTGGGTGACCAGTACTTC
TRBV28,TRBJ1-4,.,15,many,CASSTTGFTNEKLFF,TGTGCCAGCAGTACCACGGGGTTCACTAATGAAAAACTGTTTTTT
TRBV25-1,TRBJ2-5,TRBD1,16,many,CASSESGTGVQETQYF,TGTGCCAGCAGTGAATCCGGGACAGGGGTACAAGAGACCCAGTACTTC
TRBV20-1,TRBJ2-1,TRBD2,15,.,CSASGVVAGAHEQFF,TGCAGTGCTAGCGGCGTGGTAGCGGGAGCCCATGAGCAGTTCTTC
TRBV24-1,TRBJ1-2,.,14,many,CATSDWDSFGGYTF,TGTGCCACCAGTGATTGGGACTCCTTTGGGGGCTACACCTTC
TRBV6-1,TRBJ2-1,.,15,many,CALQSTVATLDEQFF,TGTGCCTTACAATCGACAGTGGCTACACTGGATGAGCAGTTCTTC
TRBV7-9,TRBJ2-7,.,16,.,CASSPARGRVVHEQYF,TGTGCCAGCAGCCCTGCTCGGGGGCGCGTCGTCCACGAGCAGTACTTC
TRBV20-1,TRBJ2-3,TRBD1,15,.,CSARVGNRGVDEQYF,TGCAGTGCTAGGGTTGGGAACAGGGGGGTCGATGAGCAGTATTTT
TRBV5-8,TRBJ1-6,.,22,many,CASSFSTYTSPISPLLRVTLHF,TGTGCCAGCAGCTTTTCCACCTACACTTCCCCAATTTCCCCTCTACTACGGGTCACCCTCCACTTT
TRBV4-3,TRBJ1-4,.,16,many,CASSSLLWSPNEKLFF,TGCGCCAGCAGCTCTCTTCTTTGGTCCCCTAATGAAAAACTGTTTTTT
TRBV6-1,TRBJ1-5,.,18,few,CASSQFFGTRYSNQPQHF,TGTGCCAGCAGTCAATTTTTTGGGACAAGATATAGCAATCAGCCCCAGCATTTT
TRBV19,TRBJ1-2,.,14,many,CASSVRGASNGYTF,TGTGCCAGTAGTGTCCGGGGGGCGTCGAATGGCTACACCTTC
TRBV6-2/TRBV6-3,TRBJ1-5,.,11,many,CASSYRGDQHF,TGTGCCAGCAGTTACAGGGGGGACCAGCATTTT
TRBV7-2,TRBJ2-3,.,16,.,CASSLARRVRDNEQYF,TGTGCCAGCAGCTTAGCGCGAAGGGTCAGGGACAATGAGCAGTATTTT
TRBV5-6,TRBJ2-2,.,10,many,CASSPGELFF,TGTGCCAGCAGCCCCGGGGAGCTGTTTTTT
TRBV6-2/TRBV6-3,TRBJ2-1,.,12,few,CASSRILYEQFF,TGTGCCAGCAGCCGTATCCTTTACGAGCAGTTCTTC
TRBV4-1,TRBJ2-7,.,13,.,CASSPPGSHEQYF,TGCGCCAGCAGCCCTCCGGGTTCCCACGAGCAGTACTTC
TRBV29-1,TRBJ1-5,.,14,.,CSVAIGDGNQPQHF,TGCAGCGTTGCAATAGGGGATGGCAATCAGCCCCAGCATTTT
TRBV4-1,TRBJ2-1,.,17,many,CASSLLPPPFSYNEQFF,TGCGCCAGCAGCCTTCTTCCCCCTCCTTTCTCCTACAATGAGCAGTTCTTC
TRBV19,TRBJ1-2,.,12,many,CASSYSDYGYTF,TGTGCCAGTAGTTACAGCGACTATGGCTACACCTTC
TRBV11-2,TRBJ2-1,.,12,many,CASSGEVDEQFF,TGTGCCAGCAGCGGGGAGGTGGATGAGCAGTTCTTC
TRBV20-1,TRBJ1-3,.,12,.,CSARGYGDPIYF,TGCAGTGCTAGGGGTTACGGGGACCCCATATATTTT
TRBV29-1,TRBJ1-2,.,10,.,CSVATGGYTF,TGCAGCGTGGCTACCGGGGGCTACACCTTC
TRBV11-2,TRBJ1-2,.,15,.,CASSLASGSNYGYTF,TGTGCCAGCAGCTTGGCTTCGGGCAGTAACTATGGCTACACCTTC
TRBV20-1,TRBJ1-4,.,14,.,CSTTGGGARKKLFF,TGCAGCACAACCGGTGGGGGGGCGCGTAAAAAACTGTTTTTT